Included here is one T cell receptor beta chain sequence, with context. Per the original data handling: The authors estimated nucleated cell counts from reference gene primer amplification. Here immunoSEQ multiplex PCR was the method, and the copy in TCRdb shows in-frame clones only, minus some. The V and J calls and clone size are taken from that table; D and trimming were inferred from the DNA. The sample consists of around 270,000 clones, approximately 80% of them appearing once. Looked up from germline, CDR1 is SGDLS and CDR2 is YYNGEE. The germline V and J ends were trimmed by 3 bases and 7 bases, with 14 bases remaining between them. The CDR3 extends over 15 amino acids. These data belong to a study of blood T cell repertoires in COVID-19.

Sequences were obtained from peripheral blood. This chain uses TRBV9 with TRBJ1-6, with D unresolved. The source of this sequence is a man in his fifties or sixties with acute or convalescent COVID-19. CDR3 coding DNA: TGTGCCAGCAGCGCTACGGGTATGAGGAATTCACCCCTCCACTTT. It specifies CASSATGMRNSPLHF.